This T cell receptor beta chain was found in a study of human T cells and chemical hapten exposure. A few counts support this clonotype. TCRdb itself ran the RACE reads through MiXCR, one entry per CDR3 protein. This sample has approximately 97,000 distinct CDR3 sequences, with 27% found just once. The CDR3 runs to 14 residues. V lost 5 bases and J lost 6; bases outside the gene matches: 5. Germline CDR1 and CDR2: MNHEY and SVGAGI. The time point is: patch test 3, about 24 weeks after DPC sensitization. Treatment denoted: therapeutic diphenylcyclopropenone sensitization with weekly scalp DPC. The gene calls are TRBV6-5 and TRBJ2-1; 9 bases align to TRBD2. The sequence was obtained from a man aged 35 to 55 with alopecia areata. Some clones in this sample may be carry-over from other donors' samples. Sequencing was performed on whole blood, taken in connection with sensitization to the hapten diphenylcyclopropenone (DPC). The CDR3 DNA sequence: TGTGCCAGCAGTCAACCGGGACTAGCCAATGAGCAGTTCTTC. Protein sequence: CASSQPGLANEQFF.